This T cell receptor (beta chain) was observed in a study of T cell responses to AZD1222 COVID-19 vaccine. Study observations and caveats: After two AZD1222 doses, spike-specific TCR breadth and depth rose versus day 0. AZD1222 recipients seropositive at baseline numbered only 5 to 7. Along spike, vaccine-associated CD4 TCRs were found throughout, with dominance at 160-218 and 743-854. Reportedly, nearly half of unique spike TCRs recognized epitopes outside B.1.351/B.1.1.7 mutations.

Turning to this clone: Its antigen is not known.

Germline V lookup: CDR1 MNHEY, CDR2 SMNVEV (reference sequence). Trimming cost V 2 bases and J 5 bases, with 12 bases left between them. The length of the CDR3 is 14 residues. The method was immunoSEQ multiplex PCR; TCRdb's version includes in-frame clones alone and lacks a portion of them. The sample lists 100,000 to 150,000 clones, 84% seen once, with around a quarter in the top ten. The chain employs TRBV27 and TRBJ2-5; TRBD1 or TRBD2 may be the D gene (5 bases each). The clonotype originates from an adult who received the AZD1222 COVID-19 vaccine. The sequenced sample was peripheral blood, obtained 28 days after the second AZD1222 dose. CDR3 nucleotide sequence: TGTGCCAGCAGTTTACTCGGCAGGGAGGAGACCCAGTACTTC. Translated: CASSLLGREETQYF.